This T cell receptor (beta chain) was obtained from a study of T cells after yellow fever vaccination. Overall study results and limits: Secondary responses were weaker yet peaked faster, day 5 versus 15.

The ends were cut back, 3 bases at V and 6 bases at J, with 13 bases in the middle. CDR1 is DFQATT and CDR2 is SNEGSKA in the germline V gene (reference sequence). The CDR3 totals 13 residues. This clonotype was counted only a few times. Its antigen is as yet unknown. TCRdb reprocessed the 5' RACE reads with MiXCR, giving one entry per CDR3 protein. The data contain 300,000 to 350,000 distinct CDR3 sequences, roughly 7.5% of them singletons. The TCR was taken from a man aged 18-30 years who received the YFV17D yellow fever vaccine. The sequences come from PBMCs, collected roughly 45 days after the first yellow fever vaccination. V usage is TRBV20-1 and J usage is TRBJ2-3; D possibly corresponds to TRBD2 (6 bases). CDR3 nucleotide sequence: TGCAGTGCTAGTGGGGGAGGTCGGGATACGCAGTATTTT. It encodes CSASGGGRDTQYF.